These 10 T cell receptor beta chains were all obtained from the same sample, sequenced in a study of blood T cell repertoires in COVID-19. The assay was immunoSEQ multiplex PCR, and TCRdb's table has in-frame clones only and misses some. The table shows some 80,000 clones, with under 90% occurring only once. Sequenced material: peripheral blood. The source is a woman aged 40 to 50 with active or convalescent COVID-19.

J is TRBJ1-1 and V is TRBV18; D is undetermined. Trimming took off 4 bases at V and 0 bases at J, with 6 bases between the two ends. The CDR3 is 13 residues long. Per germline, CDR1 KGHSH and CDR2 LQKENI. CDR3 loop: CASSRLMNTEAFF. CDR3 sequence (DNA): TGTGCCAGCTCACGTCTAATGAACACTGAAGCTTTCTTT.

The chain has TRBV10-3 and TRBJ2-5, with TRBD1 matching over 7 bases. V lost 6 bases and J lost 2; bases outside the gene matches: 6. The CDR3 totals 14 residues. Per the germline V gene, CDR1 is ENHRY and CDR2 is SYGVKD. CDR3 residues: CAISKGQVQETQYF. The CDR3 DNA follows: TGTGCCATCAGCAAAGGACAGGTACAAGAGACCCAGTACTTC.

This chain connects TRBV6-5 to TRBJ2-7, with a tentative D call TRBD1 (6 bases). This CDR3 has 14 amino acids. Looked up from germline, CDR1 is MNHEY and CDR2 is SVGAGI. Trimming shortened V by 9 bases and J by 1 base, and 16 bases separated the two germline ends. This chain's CDR3 is CASKARQESYEQYF. The DNA of the CDR3 is TGTGCCAGTAAAGCTCGACAGGAGTCCTACGAGCAGTACTTC.

The chain joins TRBV28 to TRBJ1-4; TRBD1 aligns across 9 bases. Germline V gene lookup returns CDR1 MDHEN and CDR2 SYDVKM. The CDR3 length is 15 residues. The V and J ends lost 2 bases and 5 bases, in that order; junction bases with no gene match: 3. The CDR3 here is CASSLVDRGNEKLFF. Written as DNA, the CDR3 is TGTGCCAGCAGTTTAGTTGACAGGGGGAATGAAAAACTGTTTTTT.

The chain joins TRBV28 to TRBJ2-1; D unclear. The V and J ends lost 4 bases and 5 bases respectively, with 9 bases between them. CDR1 is MDHEN, CDR2 SYDVKM, per germline. This CDR3 spans 13 amino acids. CDR3 sequence: CASSSSPDNEQFF. The CDR3 DNA reads TGTGCCAGCAGTTCCTCCCCGGACAATGAGCAGTTCTTC.

This clone was seen once. The genes are TRBV18 and TRBJ2-6; a weak D match, TRBD2 (5 bases). Trimming cost V 3 bases and J 0 bases, with 12 bases left between them. This CDR3 region has 17 residues. CDR1 KGHSH and CDR2 LQKENI come from the germline V gene. The CDR3 sequence: CASSPYGEISGANVLTF. The CDR3 DNA reads TGTGCCAGCTCACCTTACGGGGAGATCTCTGGGGCCAACGTCCTGACTTTC.

This clone was recorded only once. The CDR3 protein is CASSPQYEQYF. CDR3 bases: TGTGCCAGCAGCCCCCAATACGAGCAGTACTTC. The chain recombines TRBV9 with TRBJ2-7; no definite D call. The CDR3 contains 11 residues. The V and J ends lost 4 bases and 4 bases respectively, with 6 bases between them. CDR1 is SGDLS and CDR2 is YYNGEE in the germline V gene.

The chain carries TRBV3-1 (or the pseudogene TRBV3-2) and TRBJ2-2, with D perhaps TRBD2 (7 bases). The CDR3 is 14 amino acids. V was trimmed by 10 bases and J by 3 bases, leaving 15 bases between them. Germline V gene sequence: CDR1 LGHDT, CDR2 YNNKEL (reference sequence). The chain's CDR3 is CATKGGAHTGELFF. In DNA, the CDR3 is TGTGCCACCAAGGGGGGGGCGCACACCGGGGAGCTGTTTTTT.

The V and J genes are TRBV4-3 and TRBJ2-1; D might be TRBD1 (5 bases). Trimming removed 4 bases at V and 10 bases at J, with 26 bases between. This CDR3 is built from 17 residues. The germline V gene encodes CDR1 LGHNA and CDR2 YSLEER. In nucleotides, the CDR3 is TGCGCCAGCAGCCCTAAGATCTGGACAAGTGGGATAGGGGAGCAGTTCTTC. It translates to CASSPKIWTSGIGEQFF.

The chain joins TRBV29-1 to TRBJ2-1; no clear D. The V and J ends lost 4 bases and 7 bases respectively, with 11 bases between them. The germline V gene has CDR1 SQVTM and CDR2 ANQGSEA. The CDR3 spans 12 residues. CDR3 bases: TGCAGCGTTGTTAGGCAGGTAAATGAGCAGTTCTTC. Amino acid sequence: CSVVRQVNEQFF.